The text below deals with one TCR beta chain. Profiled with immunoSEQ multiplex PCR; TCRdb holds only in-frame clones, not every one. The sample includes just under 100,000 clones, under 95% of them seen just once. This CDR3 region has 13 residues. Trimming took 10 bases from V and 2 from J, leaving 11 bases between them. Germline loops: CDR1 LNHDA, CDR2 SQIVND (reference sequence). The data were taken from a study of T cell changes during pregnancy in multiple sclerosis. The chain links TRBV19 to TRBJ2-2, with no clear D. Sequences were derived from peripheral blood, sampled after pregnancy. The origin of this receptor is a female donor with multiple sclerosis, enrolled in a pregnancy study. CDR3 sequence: CATQTLNTGELFF. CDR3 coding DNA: TGTGCCACCCAGACACTTAACACCGGGGAGCTGTTTTTT. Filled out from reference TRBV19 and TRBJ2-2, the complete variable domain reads DGGITQSPKYLFRKEGQNVTLSCEQNLNHDAMYWYRQDPGQGLRLIYYSQIVNDFQKGDIAEGYSVSREKKESFPLTVTSAQKNPTAFYLCATQTLNTGELFFGEGSRLTVL.